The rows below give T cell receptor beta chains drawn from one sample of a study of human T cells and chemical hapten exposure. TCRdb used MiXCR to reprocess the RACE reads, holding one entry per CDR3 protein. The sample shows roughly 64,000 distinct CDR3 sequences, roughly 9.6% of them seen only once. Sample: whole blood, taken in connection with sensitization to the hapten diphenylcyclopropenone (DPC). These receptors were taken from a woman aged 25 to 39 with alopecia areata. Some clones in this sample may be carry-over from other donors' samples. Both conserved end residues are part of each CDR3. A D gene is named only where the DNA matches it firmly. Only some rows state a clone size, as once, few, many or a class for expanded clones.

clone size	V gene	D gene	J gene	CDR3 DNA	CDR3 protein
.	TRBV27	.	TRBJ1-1	TGTGCCAGCAGCAACAGGGCTATGAACACTGAAGCTTTCTTT	CASSNRAMNTEAFF
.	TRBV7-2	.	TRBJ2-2	TGTGCCAGCAGCTCCCGGACGACATGGGAGCTGTTTTTT	CASSSRTTWELFF
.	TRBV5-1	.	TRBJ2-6	TGCGCCAGCAGCTTAGTGGGCGGGGCCAACGTCCTGACTTTC	CASSLVGGANVLTF
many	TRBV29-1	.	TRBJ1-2	TGCAGCGTTCCTAAGGGGCAGGGGCTTGGCTACACCTTC	CSVPKGQGLGYTF
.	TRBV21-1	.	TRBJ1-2	TGTGCCAGCATCGACAGGGGGCATGGCTACACCTTC	CASIDRGHGYTF
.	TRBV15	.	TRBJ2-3	TGTGCCACCAGCAGAGATAAGGGCACGGATACGCAGTATTTT	CATSRDKGTDTQYF
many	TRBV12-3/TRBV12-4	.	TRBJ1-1	TGTGCCAGCAACCGACAGACGAACACTGAAGCTTTCTTT	CASNRQTNTEAFF
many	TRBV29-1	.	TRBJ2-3	TGCAGCGTCCCCCCTGAGGCCGTGGATACGCAGTATTTT	CSVPPEAVDTQYF
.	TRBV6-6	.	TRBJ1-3	TGTGCCAGCAGTTCCGGGCTCCCCAGAGCTGGAAACACCATATATTTT	CASSSGLPRAGNTIYF
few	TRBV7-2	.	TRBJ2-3	TGTGCCAGCAGCTTAGTGCCGGTTGGGACAGATACGCAGTATTTT	CASSLVPVGTDTQYF
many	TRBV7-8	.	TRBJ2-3	TGTGCCAGCAGGAACAGTCAGGTCCCCGATACGCAGTATTTT	CASRNSQVPDTQYF
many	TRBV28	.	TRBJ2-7	TGTGCCAGCAGTTTCTCCTACGAGCAGTACTTC	CASSFSYEQYF
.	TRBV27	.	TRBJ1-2	TGTGCCAGCAGGGGCGTCGACTATGGCTACACCTTC	CASRGVDYGYTF
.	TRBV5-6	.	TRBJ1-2	TGTGCCAGCAGCGCCCCCGCCGAGGCCTATGGCTACACCTTC	CASSAPAEAYGYTF